This TCR beta chain was obtained from a study of monozygotic twins with inflammatory bowel disease. The study subjected TCRalpha and TCRbeta cDNA to two nested PCRs of around 15 and 9 cycles. TCRdb re-called the 5' RACE reads and catalogs CDR3 proteins one per entry, DNA excluded. The specimen's table records 150,000 to 200,000 distinct CDR3 sequences. Blood, around 2.6 ml, was drawn per donor. This CDR3 contains 13 residues. Germline-derived CDR1 and CDR2 are SGHVS and FQNEAQ. The sequenced sample consisted of blood. The clonotype was recovered from a human donor with ulcerative colitis or Crohn's disease, or a healthy co-twin of an affected twin (not recorded which). The chain joins TRBV7-8 to TRBJ2-1; with no DNA, the TCRdb D assignment of TRBD1 cannot be verified. CDR3 sequence: CASSTSGGYEQFF.